Below, 11 T cell receptor beta chains from the same sample are listed, as sequenced in a study of blood T cells in healthy people across ages. The second PCR ran roughly 7 to 12 cycles with a sample-barcoded 5' primer and J-beta primers. TCRdb re-called the 5' RACE reads with MiXCR, one entry per CDR3 protein. The top ten hold roughly 14% of the sample, which has 600,000 to 800,000 distinct CDR3 sequences, 52% seen once. Sequencing was performed on blood. The source of these receptors is a woman older than 75 in good health.

This clonotype came up many times. The V call is TRBV7-9, the J call TRBJ1-6; a weak D match, TRBD1 (5 bases). This CDR3 has 17 amino acids. V was clipped by 1 base and J by 6 bases, with 16 bases between them. From germline, CDR1 is SEHNR and CDR2 FQNEAQ (reference sequence). Written as DNA, the CDR3 is TGTGCCAGCAGCTTAGAAGGGGTCGTCGGGGGTAATTCACCCCTCCACTTT. Its protein product is CASSLEGVVGGNSPLHF.

The table lists this clonotype with a few counts. This may stem from a read error, because a much larger clone lies one nucleotide away. CDR3 sequence reads: CSARDQRGNSNEQYF. The CDR3 coding sequence is TGCAGTGCTAGAGATCAGCGGGGGAATAGTAATGAGCAGTACTTC. The J gene is TRBJ2-5, the V gene TRBV20-1; 8 bases map to TRBD2. Unmatched junction bases numbered 14, after V lost 0 bases and J lost 11 bases. The CDR3 extends over 15 amino acids. From germline, CDR1 is DFQATT and CDR2 SNEGSKA (reference sequence).

The chain uses TRBV7-9 and TRBJ1-2, with 7 bases that match TRBD1. Germline CDR1 is SEHNR and CDR2 is FQNEAQ (reference sequence). The CDR3 loop spans 15 amino acids. J lost 6 bases, V lost 5 bases, and 12 bases had no gene match. The CDR3 reads CASSGTGESFNGYTF. The CDR3 DNA is TGTGCCAGCAGCGGAACAGGGGAATCTTTCAATGGCTACACCTTC.

Points on this clonotype: With a much larger clone just one base away, this may be a read error. The chain is built from TRBV29-1 and TRBJ2-7; 9 bases fit TRBD1. The CDR3 contains 12 residues. V gave up 7 bases and J gave up 1 base; unmatched junction bases: 2. Germline CDR1 is SQVTM and CDR2 is ANQGSEA. The CDR3 nucleotides are TGCAGCGGGACAGGGGAGTCCTACGAGCAGTACTTC. As protein: CSGTGESYEQYF.

Regarding this clonotype: One base away lies a much larger clone, so this may be a sequencing read error. The chain uses TRBV7-9 and TRBJ2-1; 7 bases match TRBD1. CDR3 length: 14 amino acids. The J segment lost 7 bases and the V segment lost 4 bases, leaving 7 bases of the junction unmatched. Germline V gene sequence: CDR1 SEHNR, CDR2 FQNEAQ (reference sequence). This chain's CDR3 is CASSSTGRGNEQFF. The CDR3 DNA is TGTGCCAGCAGCTCCACGGGCAGGGGGAATGAGCAGTTCTTC.

This clonotype has ten or more counts. The chain combines TRBV7-2 with TRBJ1-1; D is perhaps TRBD1 (5 bases). The germline gives CDR1 SGHTA, CDR2 FQGNSA. V dropped 5 bases and J dropped 1 base, with 11 bases sitting between them. The CDR3 is 14 amino acids. CDR3 nucleotide sequence: TGTGCCAGCAGCCGGACATCACCGAACACTGAAGCTTTCTTT. The encoded protein is CASSRTSPNTEAFF. Together with reference TRBV7-2 and TRBJ1-1, the CDR3 gives the full variable domain: GAGVSQSPSNKVTEKGKDVELRCDPISGHTALYWYRQSLGQGLEFLIYFQGNSAPDKSGLPSDRFSAERTGGSVSTLTIQRTQQEDSAVYLCASSRTSPNTEAFFGQGTRLTVV.

Of note for this clonotype: Possible read error: a much larger clone is one base away. The genes are TRBV7-2 and TRBJ2-1, with D uncertain. The CDR3 totals 14 residues. The V end was cut by 5 bases, the J end by 5 bases, with 13 bases between. In germline, CDR1 is SGHTA, CDR2 FQGNSA. CDR3 DNA sequence: TGTGCCAGCAGCCCCGACACATGGCACAATGAGCAGTTCTTC. Amino acids: CASSPDTWHNEQFF. Full variable domain (outside the CDR3, taken from reference TRBV7-2 and TRBJ2-1): GAGVSQSPSNKVTEKGKDVELRCDPISGHTALYWYRQSLGQGLEFLIYFQGNSAPDKSGLPSDRFSAERTGGSVSTLTIQRTQQEDSAVYLCASSPDTWHNEQFFGPGTRLTVL.

To note about this clonotype: With a much larger clone just one base away, this may be a read error. The J gene is TRBJ1-5, the V gene TRBV28; maybe TRBD1 (6 bases). The CDR3 covers 16 residues. Per the germline V gene, CDR1 is MDHEN and CDR2 is SYDVKM. CDR3 sequence: CAGSPRWGKGGRPQHF. CDR3 in DNA: TGTGCCGGCAGTCCCCGATGGGGCAAAGGGGGACGGCCCCAGCATTTT.

This clonotype was detected ten times or more. The chain links TRBV7-3 to TRBJ2-1; possibly TRBD2 for D (6 bases). Trimming cost V 2 bases and J 0 bases, with 8 bases left between them. Germline CDR1 reads SGHTA; CDR2 reads FQGTGA. The CDR3 consists of 15 residues. The CDR3 DNA follows: TGTGCCAGCAGCTTAGGGACTTCCTCCTACAATGAGCAGTTCTTC. Residues: CASSLGTSSYNEQFF.

This clonotype was seen repeatedly, ten times or more. The chain employs TRBV20-1 and TRBJ2-3; D is possibly TRBD1 (6 bases). Germline CDR1 reads DFQATT; CDR2 reads SNEGSKA (reference sequence). V was shortened by 0 bases and J by 0 bases, with 10 bases between the two germline ends. The CDR3 contains 15 residues. The CDR3 nucleotides read TGCAGTGCTAGAGATTCACAGGGCAGCACAGATACGCAGTATTTT. Translating it yields CSARDSQGSTDTQYF.

This clonotype was detected ten times or more. The rearrangement joins TRBV5-1 to TRBJ1-1; 7 nucleotides align to TRBD1. Per the germline V gene, CDR1 is SGHRS and CDR2 is YFSETQ. V dropped 2 bases and J dropped 2; count of bases not matched to a gene: 3. The CDR3 is 14 residues long. In DNA, the CDR3 is TGCGCCAGCAGCTTACGGACAGGAAACACTGAAGCTTTCTTT. Protein: CASSLRTGNTEAFF.